The entry that follows covers one TCR beta chain sequence. The data were obtained in a study of monozygotic twins with inflammatory bowel disease. CDR1 SGHAT and CDR2 FQNNGV come from the germline V gene. This CDR3 has 15 amino acids. There were eight separate reactions per sample in which cDNA was made. No DNA is given; TCRdb re-called the 5' RACE reads and lists each CDR3 protein once. In all, the sample yields 190,000 or so distinct CDR3 sequences. The sequencing sample was made of blood. This receptor was obtained from a human donor with ulcerative colitis or Crohn's disease, or a healthy co-twin of an affected twin (not recorded which). The chain uses TRBV11-2 and TRBJ2-7; as DNA is missing, the TRBD2 call by TCRdb cannot be tested. The CDR3: CASSWETLTAYEQYF.